This T cell receptor (beta chain) was recovered during a study of radiotherapy plus CTLA-4 blockade in lung cancer. TCRdb's copy holds only in-frame clones and misses some; the assay was immunoSEQ multiplex PCR. The sample contains 77,000 or so clones, roughly 70% of which appear only once. With respect to this clone: What it recognizes is unknown.

Overall study findings and caveats: After treatment with radiotherapy plus ipilimumab, TCR clones that came from the tumor expanded in blood.

V shed 5 bases and J shed 0 bases, with 11 bases lying between them. Per the germline V gene, CDR1 is SGHTA and CDR2 is FQGTGA. CDR3 length equals 14 residues. The sequencing here drew on peripheral blood, taken from a patient treated with radiotherapy plus ipilimumab. The rearrangement uses TRBV7-3 and TRBJ2-7; unclear D gene. The receptor was isolated from a human donor with non-small cell lung cancer whose response to radiotherapy plus ipilimumab could not be evaluated. This chain's CDR3 is CASSEYSHSYEQYF. For the CDR3, the DNA is TGTGCCAGCAGCGAATACAGCCACTCCTACGAGCAGTACTTC.